This section outlines one TCR beta chain sequence together with its context. A single count supports this clone. Which antigen it targets is not known. The sample holds no much larger clone one base away, and base qualities are not on file. The data belong to a study of cytomegalovirus exposure and HLA in healthy donors listed by TCRdb under 2017. A note on the overall study: An earlier analysis of 587 of the donors reported 250 to 350 Gb of sequence data and 117 million unique TCR beta sequences obtained from some 200 million T cells. An early release covering about 600 HLA-typed donors comprised roughly 300 gigabases of sequencing data and 85 million or so unique TCR sequences. The genetic ancestry cluster associated with self-reported Caucasian donors included 65% to 90% of the roughly 380 genotyped donors. The study aimed to test whether cataloging public T cell receptors could reveal signatures of past pathogen exposure. The study used immunosequencing to profile the T cell repertoires of about 670 subjects and linked those repertoires to cytomegalovirus serostatus. Along with the roughly 670-subject first cohort, a separate validation cohort of some 130 different subjects was used. High-throughput TCR immunosequencing, statistical association of individual TCRs with disease status, and machine learning were combined to predict cytomegalovirus infection status. A later analysis re-examined previously published TCR beta repertoires from just over 650 donors and added high-resolution HLA genotyping to investigate patterns of TCR occurrence. Rather than drawing on any new phenotypic data, the later analysis identified candidate immune exposures from TCR beta sequences and the way those sequences occurred across donors. In an earlier analysis of 500 to 650 of the donors, high-throughput TCR beta sequencing was used to judge whether each TCR beta V gene segment behaved as functional or pseudogenic. Donor age, sex, ethnicity and CMV serostatus were compiled together with the repertoire data. A later genetic analysis used genome-wide SNP genotypes for about 60% of the roughly 700 donors, treating that subset as a discovery cohort. Every repertoire in the discovery cohort had been generated on one and the same sequencing platform. HLA typing covered class I and class II loci at four-digit resolution. Typing coverage varied by locus: roughly 620-640 donors for A, B, C, DRB1 and DQB1; approximately 560 for DQA1; over 600 for DPA1; around 490 for DPB1. About 5 DR-DQ haplotypes were handled as single units for association and clustering, since linkage in the cohort was strong. On average, around 240,000 unique TCR beta nucleotide sequences were sequenced per donor among 398 genotyped donors of the cohort, with about 19% of those sequences being non-productive.

Findings and caveats that apply to the study as a whole: According to a later analysis, parvovirus B19, influenza, CMV and Epstein-Barr virus appeared linked to several top co-occurrence clusters. Because HLA typing was missing for some donors at each locus, association tests included only the typed subset. A further reported finding was that TCR beta sequences accurately predicted the HLA-A and HLA-B alleles for most subjects in the first cohort. Most TCR sequences were observed very rarely across donors, whereas some public TCRs were present in many individuals. The authors suggested that the approach could potentially be extended to other disease states and immunological phenotypes. An association between a missense DCLRE1C variant and V-gene and J-gene trimming of TCR beta chains was found in a later genetic analysis and replicated in an independent cohort. For the cohort, immune exposure information was limited to CMV serostatus. The cohort was sequenced for TCR beta chains only, and without alpha or paired-chain data the features that could be detected were limited. In an earlier analysis of 587 of the donors, most TCR beta V segments were observed in productive rearrangements about 90% or about 30% of the time, broadly matching IMGT annotations. Because the 87-base-pair reads could not distinguish some IMGT-functional V segments, including TRBV6-2 and TRBV6-3, those segments were excluded. Most CMV-associated TCR beta chains appeared to be HLA-restricted in a later analysis, and the HLA associations seemed to be driven largely by CMV exposure. In the study, some 180 TCR beta chains were listed as associated with cytomegalovirus. In both the original and validation cohorts, the classifier was reported to diagnose cytomegalovirus status with high specificity and sensitivity. Linkage disequilibrium might explain the correlated functional status among segregating V segments, but an unknown experimental factor could not be excluded. Sequencing depth was assumed to be roughly uniform across donors in the presence/absence analyses, though that assumption may not hold. In a later analysis, HLA-associated TCR beta chains showed more clonal expansion and lower generation probabilities than non-associated chains that were equally common. When HLA alleles, especially DR and DQ, strongly co-occurred, attributing TCR associations to individual alleles was difficult. In vitro tests confirmed that three of the cytomegalovirus-associated TCR beta chains recognize cytomegalovirus antigens. According to a later genetic analysis, donors in an Asian-associated ancestry cluster had fewer N-insertions in productive TCRs than the roughly 700-donor mean. At a false discovery rate of 0.05, a later analysis linked under 20,000 TCR beta sequences to specific HLA alleles. According to a later analysis, TCR association rates differed among HLA loci, with DRB1 alleles showing the most associated TCRs and HLA-C alleles showing the fewest. A group of highly shared sequence variants was considered likely to be a technical artifact of the sequencing pipeline. Because counts were too low, about 18 rarely observed V segments, including chromosome 9 orphons, were excluded from the earlier analysis of several hundred of the donors.

The cysteine opens and the phenylalanine closes a CDR3 of 15 amino acids. Only CDR3 DNA remains: 45 bases, in frame from the first base. CDR1 and CDR2 (LNHNV, YYDKDF) derive from the germline V gene (reference sequence). V loses 2 bases of germline sequence and J loses 5 bases, and the interval between the two ends is 15 bases. The cohort consisted of 600 to 700 healthy bone marrow donors. At the time of sampling, all cohort members were nominally healthy, though unrecorded immune exposures were likely present. The donor tested CMV seronegative and was one of the 352 seronegative cohort members. Every donor gave a peripheral blood sample, and the peripheral blood mononuclear cells from that sample were used for TCR beta sequencing. The Qiagen DNeasy Blood Extraction Kit was used to extract genomic DNA from the blood cell samples. The method was the immunoSEQ multiplex PCR assay. The multiplex PCR relied on a mix of 60 forward primers for TCR Vbeta segments and 13 reverse primers for TCR Jbeta segments. Amplification of the CDR3 region of rearranged TCR beta genes was performed with a multiplex PCR assay on genomic DNA. The amplified TCR beta libraries were sequenced on the Illumina HiSeq System as 87-base-pair reads. Per the authors' processing: A later analysis tallied roughly 80 million unique TCR beta chains across the 700 or so repertoires, and some 10 million of those chains were shared by two or more donors. To remove PCR and sequencing errors, raw reads were error-corrected and collapsed into unique sequences using a nearest-neighbor algorithm that merged closely related sequences. Alignment of CDR3 sequences to IMGT reference sequences was used to assign V, D and J gene segments. For a sequence to be retained, a match of at least six nucleotides to both a V gene segment and a J gene segment was required. A rearrangement was called productive if the CDR3 had no stop codons and remained in frame with V and J, and every other rearrangement was called non-productive. Following IMGT convention, CDR3 was defined as the stretch from the second conserved V-encoded cysteine to the conserved J-encoded phenylalanine. The earlier analysis of 450 to 750 of the donors excluded any sequence lacking an unambiguous match to a single V gene segment. An earlier analysis of a few hundred of the donors called V segments functional above 56.7% productive rearrangements and segregating when the between-donor standard deviation exceeded 5%. A statistical classification framework was built to diagnose cytomegalovirus status from the catalog of TCR beta chain sequences. V and J gene assignment, in a later analysis, came from comparing TCR nucleotide sequences with IMGT/GENE-DB human TR gene sequences. A later analysis assigned CDR3 sequences and most-parsimonious VDJ recombination scenarios with the TCRdist pipeline. In a later analysis, every TCR beta chain was defined by the combination of its CDR3 amino acid sequence and its V-gene family, and reads without a unique V-gene family were dropped. In a later analysis, 500 to 650 highly shared, low-generation-probability nucleotide sequences were removed to address suspected cross-contamination and a sequencing artifact. In a later analysis, a clonal expansion index was calculated for each public chain from normalized within-repertoire ranks of inferred template counts. A later analysis computed generation probabilities with a VDJ recombination model fitted to out-of-frame rearrangements, and checked the results against IGoR. A later analysis scored TCR-TCR, TCR-HLA and TCR-CMV co-occurrence with hypergeometric tests, applying a repertoire-size bias correction to TCR pairs. False discovery rates were estimated in a later analysis by permuting HLA or CMV assignments 20 times. In a later analysis, co-occurring TCRs were grouped using DBSCAN, and TCRdist sequence similarity was added for clustering within HLA-allele-positive subsets. Repertoires with fewer than 30,000 or more than 120,000 public chains, plus five repertoires with anomalous nucleotide sharing, were excluded from co-occurrence clustering. TCRdb limited this immuneACCESS table to in-frame rearrangements with V and J called. A share of clones is missing; checked studies link under half to unresolved V genes, and the rest is unexplained. That table furnishes V, J and clone size, whereas the DNA furnished D and trimming. A total of under 150,000 clones appear in this sample, 65% to 90% of them only once. The ten largest account for 0.95% to 1.5% of the sample.

The clonotype comes from a girl aged 2 to 9 in good health and CMV-seronegative. The sequence is built from TRBV15 and TRBJ1-1, and the D gene may be TRBD1, 5 bases matching. Material for sequencing was PBMCs. The nucleotide sequence is TGTGCCACCAGCAGAACAACAGGTAGCTTGACTGAAGCTTTCTTT. It specifies CATSRTTGSLTEAFF.